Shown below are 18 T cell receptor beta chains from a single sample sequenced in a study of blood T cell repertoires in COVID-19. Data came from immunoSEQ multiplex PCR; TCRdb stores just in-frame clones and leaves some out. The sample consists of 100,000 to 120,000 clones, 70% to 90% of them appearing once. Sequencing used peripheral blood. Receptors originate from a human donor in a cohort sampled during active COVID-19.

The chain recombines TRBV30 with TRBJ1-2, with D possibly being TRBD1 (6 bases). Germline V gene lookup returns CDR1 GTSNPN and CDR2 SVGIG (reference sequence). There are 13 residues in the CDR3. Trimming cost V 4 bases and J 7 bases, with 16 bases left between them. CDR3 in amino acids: CAWTDGGASGYTF. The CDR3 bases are TGTGCCTGGACCGACGGGGGGGCGAGTGGCTACACCTTC.

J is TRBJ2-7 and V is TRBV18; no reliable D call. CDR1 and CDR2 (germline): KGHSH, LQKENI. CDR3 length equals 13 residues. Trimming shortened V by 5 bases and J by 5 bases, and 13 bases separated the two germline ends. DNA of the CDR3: TGTGCCAGCTCAGTAAGCGTAGAGGACGAGCAGTACTTC. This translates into CASSVSVEDEQYF. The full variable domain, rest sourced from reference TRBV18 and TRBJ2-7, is NAGVMQNPRHLVRRRGQEARLRCSPMKGHSHVYWYRQLPEEGLKFMVYLQKENIIDESGMPKERFSAEFPKEGPSILRIQQVVRGDSAAYFCASSVSVEDEQYFGPGTRLTVT.

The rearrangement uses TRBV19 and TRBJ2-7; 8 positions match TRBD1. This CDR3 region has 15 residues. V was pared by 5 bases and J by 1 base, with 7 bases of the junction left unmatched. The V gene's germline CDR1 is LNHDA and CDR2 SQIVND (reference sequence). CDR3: CASSAHRQGSYEQYF. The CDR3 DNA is TGTGCCAGTAGTGCACACAGACAGGGGTCCTACGAGCAGTACTTC.

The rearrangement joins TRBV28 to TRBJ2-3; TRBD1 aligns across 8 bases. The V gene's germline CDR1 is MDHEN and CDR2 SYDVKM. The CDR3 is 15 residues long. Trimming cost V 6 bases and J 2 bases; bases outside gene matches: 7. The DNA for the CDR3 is TGTGCCAGCAGCCACGACAGGGGACCCACAGATACGCAGTATTTT. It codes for CASSHDRGPTDTQYF. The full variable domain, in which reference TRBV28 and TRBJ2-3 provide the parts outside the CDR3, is DVKVTQSSRYLVKRTGEKVFLECVQDMDHENMFWYRQDPGLGLRLIYFSYDVKMKEKGDIPEGYSVSREKKERFSLILESASTNQTSMYLCASSHDRGPTDTQYFGPGTRLTVL.

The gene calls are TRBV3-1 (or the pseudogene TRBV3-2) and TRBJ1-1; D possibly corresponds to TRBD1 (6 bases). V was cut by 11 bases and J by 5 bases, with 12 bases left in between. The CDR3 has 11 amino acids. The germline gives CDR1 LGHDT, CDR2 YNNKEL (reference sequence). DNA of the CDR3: TGTGCCGCCGAGGGGGAGACTGAAGCTTTCTTT. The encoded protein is CAAEGETEAFF.

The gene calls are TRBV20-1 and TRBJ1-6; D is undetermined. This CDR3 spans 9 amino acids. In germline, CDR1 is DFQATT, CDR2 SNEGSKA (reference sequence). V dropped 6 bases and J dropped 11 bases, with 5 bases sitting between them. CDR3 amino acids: CSALPPLHF. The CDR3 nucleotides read TGCAGTGCACTTCCACCCCTCCACTTT.

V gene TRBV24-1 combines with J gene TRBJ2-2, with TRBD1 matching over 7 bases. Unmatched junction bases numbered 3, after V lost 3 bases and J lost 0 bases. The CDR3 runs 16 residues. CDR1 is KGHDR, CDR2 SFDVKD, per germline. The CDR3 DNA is TGTGCCACCAGTGATCCGACAGGGTCGAACACCGGGGAGCTGTTTTTT. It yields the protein CATSDPTGSNTGELFF.

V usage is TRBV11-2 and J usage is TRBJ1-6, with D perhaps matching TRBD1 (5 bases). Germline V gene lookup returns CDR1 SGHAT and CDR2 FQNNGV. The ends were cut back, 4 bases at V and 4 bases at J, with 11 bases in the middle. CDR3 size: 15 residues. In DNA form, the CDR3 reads TGTGCCAGCAGCTCCGGGGGGAGGTATAATTCACCCCTCCACTTT. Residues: CASSSGGRYNSPLHF.

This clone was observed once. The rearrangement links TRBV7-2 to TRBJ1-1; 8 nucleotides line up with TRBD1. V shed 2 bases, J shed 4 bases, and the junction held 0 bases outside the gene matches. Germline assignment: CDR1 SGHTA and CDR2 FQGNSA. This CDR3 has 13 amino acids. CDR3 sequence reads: CASSLQGATEAFF. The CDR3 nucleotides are TGTGCCAGCAGCTTACAGGGGGCCACTGAAGCTTTCTTT.

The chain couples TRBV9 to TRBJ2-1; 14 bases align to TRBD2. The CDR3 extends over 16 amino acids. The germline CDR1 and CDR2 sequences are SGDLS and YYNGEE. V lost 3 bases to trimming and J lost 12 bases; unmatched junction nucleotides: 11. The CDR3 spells CASSGQTSGRAGGQFF. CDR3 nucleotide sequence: TGTGCCAGCAGCGGCCAGACTAGCGGGAGGGCAGGGGGGCAGTTCTTC.

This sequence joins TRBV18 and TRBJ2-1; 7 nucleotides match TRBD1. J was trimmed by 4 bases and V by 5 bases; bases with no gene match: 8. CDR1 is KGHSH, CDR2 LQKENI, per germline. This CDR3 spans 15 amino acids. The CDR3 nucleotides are TGTGCCAGCTCAGGAGGACAGGTGGGATACAATGAGCAGTTCTTC. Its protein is CASSGGQVGYNEQFF.

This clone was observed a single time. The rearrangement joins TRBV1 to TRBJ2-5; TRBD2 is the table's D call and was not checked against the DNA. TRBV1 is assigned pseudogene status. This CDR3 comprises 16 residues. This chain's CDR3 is CTSSQDTPARPETQYF. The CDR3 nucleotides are TGCACCAGCAGCCAAGATACTCCGGCTAGACCAGAGACCCAGTACTTC.

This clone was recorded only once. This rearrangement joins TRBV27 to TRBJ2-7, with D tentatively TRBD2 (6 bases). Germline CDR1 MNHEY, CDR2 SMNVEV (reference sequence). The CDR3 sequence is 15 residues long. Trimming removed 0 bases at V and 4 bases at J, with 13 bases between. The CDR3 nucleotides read TGTGCCAGCAGTTTATCCGGGACTTCCCAATACGAGCAGTACTTC. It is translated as CASSLSGTSQYEQYF.

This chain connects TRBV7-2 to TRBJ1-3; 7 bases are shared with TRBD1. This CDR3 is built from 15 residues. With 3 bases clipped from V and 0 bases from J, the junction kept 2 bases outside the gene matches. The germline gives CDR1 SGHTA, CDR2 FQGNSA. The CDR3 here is CASSFDRDSGNTIYF. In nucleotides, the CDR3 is TGTGCCAGCAGCTTCGACAGGGACTCTGGAAACACCATATATTTT. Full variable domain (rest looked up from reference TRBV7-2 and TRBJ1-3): GAGVSQSPSNKVTEKGKDVELRCDPISGHTALYWYRQSLGQGLEFLIYFQGNSAPDKSGLPSDRFSAERTGGSVSTLTIQRTQQEDSAVYLCASSFDRDSGNTIYFGEGSWLTVV.

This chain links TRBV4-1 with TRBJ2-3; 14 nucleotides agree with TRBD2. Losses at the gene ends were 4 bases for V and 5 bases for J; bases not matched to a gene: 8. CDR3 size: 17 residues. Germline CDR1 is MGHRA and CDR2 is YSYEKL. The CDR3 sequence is CASSPVPGLAGEDTQYF. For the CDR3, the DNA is TGCGCCAGCAGCCCGGTTCCGGGACTAGCGGGAGAAGATACGCAGTATTTT.

This CDR3 is CASSYRGSETQYF. The CDR3 DNA reads as TGTGCCAGCAGCTACCGGGGTAGTGAGACCCAGTACTTC. V gene TRBV3-1 (or the pseudogene TRBV3-2) combines with J gene TRBJ2-5; a weak D match, TRBD2 (5 bases). Germline V gene sequence: CDR1 LGHDT, CDR2 YNNKEL (reference sequence). Trimming took 5 bases from V and 5 from J, leaving 12 bases between them. The CDR3 totals 13 residues.

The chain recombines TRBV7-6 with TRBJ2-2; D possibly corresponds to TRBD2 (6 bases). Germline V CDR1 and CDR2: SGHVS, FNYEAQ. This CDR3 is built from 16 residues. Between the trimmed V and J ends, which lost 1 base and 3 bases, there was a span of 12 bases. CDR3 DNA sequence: TGTGCCAGCAGCTTAGAAGTTAGCGGATACACCGGGGAGCTGTTTTTT. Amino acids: CASSLEVSGYTGELFF.

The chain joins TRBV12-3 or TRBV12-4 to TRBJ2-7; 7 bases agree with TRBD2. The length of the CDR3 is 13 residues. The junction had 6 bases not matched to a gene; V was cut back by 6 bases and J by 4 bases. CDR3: CASRDTSVYEQYF. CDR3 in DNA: TGTGCCAGCAGAGACACTAGCGTATACGAGCAGTACTTC.